The following is a TCR beta chain sequence with its context. Enrolled during active infection, Seattle patients were then followed longitudinally. This entry is derived from a study of blood T cell repertoires in COVID-19. The overall study: Sites across the United States, Italy and Spain contributed samples from acute and convalescent COVID-19. Nucleic acid was either cDNA or gDNA, and it came from T cells, B-cell-depleted T cells, or PBMCs.

The germline V gene has CDR1 LGHNT and CDR2 FRNRAP. The CDR3 contains 16 residues. The germline V and J ends were trimmed by 1 base and 1 base, with 13 bases remaining between them. The method was immunoSEQ multiplex PCR; TCRdb's version includes in-frame clones alone and lacks a portion of them. The sample records more than 60,000 clones, 86% being singletons. The sample taken for sequencing was peripheral blood. V gene TRBV12-5 combines with J gene TRBJ1-1; D gene uncertain. The TCR originated in an older man with COVID-19, enrolled during active disease. CDR3 in DNA: TGTGCTAGTGGTTTGGGCGGGAAAGGGCCGAACACTGAAGCTTTCTTT. Translated, it gives CASGLGGKGPNTEAFF.